The clone carrying this T cell receptor (beta chain) turned up a few times. This entry belongs to a study of low-dose radiotherapy and immunotherapy resistance in tumors. The overall study: Every two weeks, cyclophosphamide 200 mg/m2 was infused one day before radiation plus immunotherapy.

The CDR3 consists of 15 residues. Trimming at V came to 3 bases and at J to 6 bases, leaving 4 bases not matched to a gene. Germline CDR1 is SGHRS and CDR2 is YFSETQ. Each donor was administered nivolumab, ipilimumab, aspirin, low-dose cyclophosphamide and low-dose radiotherapy. Gene-specific TRAV and TRBV primers were used for first-strand cDNA, covering alpha and beta chains. The TCRs were subjected to amplification over 20 PCR cycles employing a constant-region primer in conjunction with a V-primer adapter. In vitro transcription amplified isolated mRNA. TCRdb reanalysed the reads using MiXCR and keeps one entry per CDR3 protein. The profile shows roughly 11,000 distinct CDR3 sequences, about 60% of them singletons.

This chain links TRBV5-1 with TRBJ2-1, with 12 bases lining up with TRBD2. This clonotype was sampled from a human donor with advanced metastatic prostate, ovarian, gallbladder or colorectal cancer (not recorded which). This table probably holds off-target reads from a library built for another chain. The CDR3: CASSWGLAGLNEQFF. The CDR3 DNA follows: TGCGCCAGCAGCTGGGGACTAGCGGGCCTCAATGAGCAGTTCTTC.